The 29 T cell receptor beta chains below come from one sample, sequenced in a study of blood T cell repertoires in COVID-19. Here immunoSEQ multiplex PCR was the method, and the copy in TCRdb shows in-frame clones only, minus some. The sample holds fewer than 300,000 clones, approximately 80% seen once. Material: PBMCs or T cells enriched from blood (not recorded which). The receptors here all came from a middle-aged man who had been exposed to COVID-19.

This clone was recorded only once. The chain joins TRBV4-1 to TRBJ2-7; maybe TRBD1 (5 bases). Germline CDR1 reads MGHRA; CDR2 reads YSYEKL. The CDR3 consists of 17 residues. V lost 0 bases and J lost 4, with 19 bases in between. Here the CDR3 DNA reads TGCGCCAGCAGCCAAGAAAGGGTAGGGGCCAGTTGGTACGAGCAGTACTTC. Translation: CASSQERVGASWYEQYF.

The V gene is TRBV6-5, the J gene TRBJ2-7, with D perhaps TRBD2 (6 bases). Germline CDR1 MNHEY, CDR2 SVGAGI. The CDR3 has 13 residues. V lost 7 bases and J lost 1, with 11 bases in between. The CDR3 DNA is TGTGCCAGCACGGCAGGGAGGTCCTACGAGCAGTACTTC. Translated: CASTAGRSYEQYF.

The table lists this clone with a few counts. The genes are TRBV19 and TRBJ2-5; TRBD1 matches at 7 bases. The CDR3 sequence is 14 residues long. The trim removed 3 bases at V and 1 base at J, leaving 2 bases unmatched. Looked up from germline, CDR1 is LNHDA and CDR2 is SQIVND (reference sequence). The CDR3 nucleotides read TGTGCCAGTAGTATCGGGACAGCCCAAGAGACCCAGTACTTC. Amino acid sequence: CASSIGTAQETQYF.

This sequence joins TRBV3-1 (or the pseudogene TRBV3-2) and TRBJ2-7, with TRBD1 matching over 11 bases. Trimming removed 4 bases from V and 7 bases from J; junction bases left unmatched: 3. The CDR3 is 13 residues long. Looked up from germline, CDR1 is LGHDT and CDR2 is YNNKEL (reference sequence). The DNA for the CDR3 is TGTGCCAGCAGCCGGGACAGGGGGTTTGAGCAGTACTTC. The encoded protein is CASSRDRGFEQYF.

This clone has a single count. The chain couples TRBV5-8 to TRBJ1-3, with a weak D call TRBD1 (6 bases). Germline V gene data show CDR1 as SGHTS and CDR2 as YDEGEE. V lost 2 bases to trimming and J lost 4 bases, with 10 bases between them. The CDR3 has 14 amino acids. CDR3 DNA sequence: TGTGCCAGCAGCTTAGGGACACTCGGAAACACCATATATTTT. As protein: CASSLGTLGNTIYF.

In its sample, this clone was seen a few times. The V call is TRBV30, the J call TRBJ1-1; D might be TRBD1 (6 bases). Trimming stripped 0 bases from V and 8 bases from J, with 13 bases between. CDR3 length: 13 amino acids. Germline V lookup: CDR1 GTSNPN, CDR2 SVGIG (reference sequence). This CDR3 reads CAWSVWTAEEAFF. The DNA for the CDR3 is TGTGCCTGGAGTGTTTGGACAGCGGAAGAAGCTTTCTTT.

This clone was seen a handful of times. The chain employs TRBV11-3 and TRBJ2-5, with 9 bases lining up with TRBD2. V gave up 7 bases and J gave up 3 bases; unmatched junction bases: 12. CDR3 length equals 16 residues. Germline assignment: CDR1 SGHNT and CDR2 YENEEA. CDR3 loop: CASTLMARTSEETQYF. The CDR3 DNA reads TGTGCCAGCACCCTGATGGCTCGGACTAGCGAAGAGACCCAGTACTTC.

The chain has TRBV18 and TRBJ2-3, with a tentative D call TRBD2 (5 bases). The ends were cut back, 0 bases at V and 6 bases at J, with 16 bases in the middle. Germline CDR1 reads KGHSH; CDR2 reads LQKENI. CDR3 length: 16 residues. The CDR3 is CASSPPIGGPQDTQYF. Written as DNA, the CDR3 is TGTGCCAGCTCACCACCGATCGGCGGGCCCCAGGATACGCAGTATTTT.

In the case of this clone: One end of the junction varies from germline; a read error may be responsible. The chain carries TRBV7-7 and TRBJ2-3; 7 nucleotides match TRBD2. The CDR3 runs 15 residues. The germline V gene has CDR1 SSHAT and CDR2 FNYEAQ (reference sequence). The CDR3 here is CASSVGLAGTDTQYF. The CDR3 nucleotides read TGTGCTAGCAGCGTGGGTCTAGCGGGCACAGATACGCAGTATTTT.

V gene TRBV3-1 (or the pseudogene TRBV3-2) combines with J gene TRBJ1-5; D may be TRBD1 (6 bases). CDR1 and CDR2 from the germline V gene are LGHDT and YNNKEL (reference sequence). CDR3 length: 14 amino acids. Trimming shortened V by 6 bases and J by 0 bases, and 9 bases separated the two germline ends. In nucleotides, the CDR3 is TGTGCCAGCAGTCCCAGGGGTAGCAATCAGCCCCAGCATTTT. Protein product: CASSPRGSNQPQHF.

This clone was observed once. The chain carries TRBV5-5 and TRBJ1-3, with a possible D match to TRBD1 (6 bases). The CDR3 covers 13 residues. Germline V gene sequence: CDR1 SGHKS, CDR2 YYEKEE (reference sequence). Trimming shortened V by 1 base and J by 11 bases, and 13 bases separated the two germline ends. The CDR3 DNA is TGTGCCAGCAGCTTGAGGGGGAAACAGGCCATATATTTT. Residues: CASSLRGKQAIYF. Using reference TRBV5-5 and TRBJ1-3 for the parts outside the CDR3, the full variable domain is DAGVTQSPTHLIKTRGQQVTLRCSPISGHKSVSWYQQVLGQGPQFIFQYYEKEERGRGNFPDRFSARQFPNYSSELNVNALLLGDSALYLCASSLRGKQAIYFGEGSWLTVV.

The V call is TRBV29-1, the J call TRBJ1-4, with D perhaps matching TRBD1 (6 bases). The CDR3 is made up of 13 amino acids. V shed 4 bases and J shed 7 bases, with 13 bases lying between them. Germline CDR1 and CDR2: SQVTM and ANQGSEA. For the CDR3, the DNA is TGCAGCGTTGTTGGGACATTGGGTGAAAAACTGTTTTTT. This codes for CSVVGTLGEKLFF.

The sample holds a few counts of this clone. Distinct nucleotide sequences in the sample also encode this CDR3. The chain has TRBV6-5 and TRBJ2-5, with 7 bases aligning to TRBD2. CDR3 length: 13 residues. The germline V gene has CDR1 MNHEY and CDR2 SVGAGI. V gave up 4 bases and J gave up 2 bases; unmatched junction bases: 1. The CDR3 here is CASSFSGQETQYF. Here the CDR3 DNA reads TGTGCCAGCAGTTTTAGCGGGCAAGAGACCCAGTACTTC.

This clone was detected only a few times. The gene calls are TRBV6-1 and TRBJ2-1, with D perhaps matching TRBD2 (6 bases). Germline V lookup: CDR1 MNHNS, CDR2 SASEGT. Trimming pared 5 bases from V and 9 bases from J, leaving 11 bases between. CDR3 length: 12 amino acids. The CDR3 is CASSYHSGEQFF. The CDR3 DNA reads as TGTGCCAGCAGTTATCATAGCGGTGAGCAGTTCTTC.

The count of this clone is one. The chain recombines TRBV27 with TRBJ1-3, with unresolved D. The germline gives CDR1 MNHEY, CDR2 SMNVEV (reference sequence). The CDR3 contains 13 residues. The ends were cut back, 5 bases at V and 4 bases at J, with 9 bases in the middle. CDR3 region: CASSPLTGNTIYF. CDR3 DNA: TGTGCCAGCAGTCCCTTGACAGGAAACACCATATATTTT.

The J gene is TRBJ1-2, the V gene TRBV11-3, with a tentative D call TRBD1 (6 bases). CDR3 length: 15 residues. From germline, CDR1 is SGHNT and CDR2 YENEEA. V dropped 5 bases and J dropped 5 bases, with 18 bases sitting between them. The CDR3 loop is CASSPGTLLGYGYTF. Here the CDR3 DNA reads TGTGCCAGCAGCCCCGGGACACTTTTAGGATATGGCTACACCTTC.

CDR3 DNA sequence: TGTGCCATCCGGACAGCTTCCTACGAGCAGTACTTC. It yields the protein CAIRTASYEQYF. This chain joins TRBV10-3 and TRBJ2-7; D perhaps matches TRBD1 (6 bases). This CDR3 spans 12 amino acids. From germline, CDR1 is ENHRY and CDR2 SYGVKD. Trimming removed 8 bases at V and 1 base at J, with 9 bases between.

The rearrangement links TRBV10-1 to TRBJ2-5; TRBD2 agrees at 13 bases. Germline CDR1 is WNHNN and CDR2 is SYGVQD (reference sequence). The V and J ends lost 5 bases and 6 bases, in that order; junction bases with no gene match: 3. This CDR3 is built from 14 residues. The CDR3, as DNA: TGCGCCAGCAGTTCGGGACTAGCGGGGAAGACCCAGTACTTC. Translation gives CASSSGLAGKTQYF.

This chain joins TRBV14 and TRBJ2-3; D is unclear. The V end lost 1 base, the J end lost 7 bases, and 15 bases lay between the germline ends. From germline, CDR1 is SGHDN and CDR2 FVKESK. The CDR3 contains 15 residues. The CDR3 coding sequence is TGTGCCAGCAGCCAAGTTAGTCCAGCGCCTCATACGCAGTATTTT. As protein: CASSQVSPAPHTQYF.

The rearrangement uses TRBV18 and TRBJ1-5; a weak D match, TRBD1 (6 bases). CDR3 size: 16 residues. Germline V CDR1 and CDR2: KGHSH, LQKENI. V shed 6 bases and J shed 4 bases, with 19 bases lying between them. The CDR3 coding sequence is TGTGCCAGCTCCCCCGCGGGTACAGGGCAGAATCAGCCCCAGCATTTT. This encodes CASSPAGTGQNQPQHF.

The V and J genes are TRBV3-1 (or the pseudogene TRBV3-2) and TRBJ2-2; no firm D call. The V and J ends lost 3 bases and 3 bases respectively, with 11 bases between them. The CDR3 has 15 residues. The germline CDR1 and CDR2 sequences are LGHDT and YNNKEL (reference sequence). This CDR3 reads CASSHSDTHTGELFF. The CDR3 DNA reads as TGTGCCAGCAGCCACAGTGACACACACACCGGGGAGCTGTTTTTT.

The chain employs TRBV14 and TRBJ1-2; D unclear. Germline assignment: CDR1 SGHDN and CDR2 FVKESK. Between the trimmed V and J ends, which lost 1 base and 8 bases, there was a span of 8 bases. The CDR3 extends over 12 amino acids. The CDR3 protein is CASSQGRVGYTF. CDR3 bases: TGTGCCAGCAGCCAAGGACGGGTCGGCTACACCTTC.

The chain is built from TRBV9 and TRBJ1-1; possibly TRBD1 for D (6 bases). The CDR3 runs to 15 residues. The V end lost 4 bases, the J end lost 6 bases, and 19 bases lay between the germline ends. Germline CDR1 reads SGDLS; CDR2 reads YYNGEE. The chain's CDR3 is CASSMGDTRVSEAFF. The CDR3 nucleotides are TGTGCCAGCAGCATGGGGGACACCCGGGTATCTGAAGCTTTCTTT.

The chain links TRBV15 to TRBJ2-1; TRBD2 might be the D (6 bases). This CDR3 region has 14 residues. In germline, CDR1 is LNHNV, CDR2 YYDKDF (reference sequence). V was cut by 0 bases and J by 6 bases, with 9 bases left in between. The CDR3 coding sequence is TGTGCCACCAGCAGAGATCGGGGGAGCAATGAGCAGTTCTTC. Translated, it gives CATSRDRGSNEQFF.

The genes are TRBV11-2 and TRBJ2-1; 7 bases align to TRBD2. The CDR3 is made up of 16 amino acids. The germline V gene has CDR1 SGHAT and CDR2 FQNNGV. V gave up 1 base and J gave up 2 bases; unmatched junction bases: 5. Written as DNA, the CDR3 is TGTGCCAGCAGCTTAGGTGTGGGAGGGCCCTACAATGAGCAGTTCTTC. The encoded protein is CASSLGVGGPYNEQFF. Full variable domain (outside the CDR3, taken from reference TRBV11-2 and TRBJ2-1): EAGVAQSPRYKIIEKRQSVAFWCNPISGHATLYWYQQILGQGPKLLIQFQNNGVVDDSQLPKDRFSAERLKGVDSTLKIQPAKLEDSAVYLCASSLGVGGPYNEQFFGPGTRLTVL.

This clone has only one observation. The V gene is TRBV5-1, the J gene TRBJ2-5, with D possibly TRBD2 on 6 matching bases. CDR1 and CDR2 from the germline V gene are SGHRS and YFSETQ. The CDR3 contains 13 residues. V dropped 1 base and J dropped 3 bases, with 7 bases sitting between them. DNA of the CDR3: TGCGCCAGCAGCTTGTTAGCGGAAGAGACCCAGTACTTC. Protein: CASSLLAEETQYF.

The V and J genes are TRBV15 and TRBJ2-5; possibly TRBD2 for D (5 bases). V lost 3 bases and J 1 base, leaving 9 bases between the germline ends. The CDR3 is 14 residues long. The germline gives CDR1 LNHNV, CDR2 YYDKDF (reference sequence). This CDR3 reads CATSRRGSQETQYF. As DNA, the CDR3 is TGTGCCACCAGCAGGAGAGGGAGCCAAGAGACCCAGTACTTC.

V gene TRBV10-1 combines with J gene TRBJ2-5; TRBD2 agrees at 10 bases. The J segment lost 5 bases and the V segment lost 0 bases, leaving 6 bases of the junction unmatched. The CDR3 is 16 amino acids. Germline-derived CDR1 and CDR2 are WNHNN and SYGVQD (reference sequence). The CDR3 reads CASSESAAGGGETQYF. The CDR3 DNA reads as TGCGCCAGCAGTGAGTCGGCAGCGGGAGGGGGGGAGACCCAGTACTTC.

The gene calls are TRBV25-1 and TRBJ2-7; 8 bases match TRBD1. V gave up 6 bases and J gave up 8 bases; unmatched junction bases: 9. Germline-derived CDR1 and CDR2 are MGHDK and SYGVNS. CDR3 length equals 13 residues. The CDR3 region is CASRGTGVEKQYF. The CDR3 DNA is TGTGCCAGCAGAGGGACAGGCGTGGAAAAGCAGTACTTC.